Below, 32 T cell receptor beta chains from the same sample are listed, as sequenced in a study of blood T cells in healthy people across ages. A second PCR of 7 to 11 cycles used a sample-barcoded 5' primer and a J-beta primer mix. TCRdb recomputed calls from the 5' RACE reads with MiXCR, one row per CDR3 protein. The sample shows fewer than 800,000 distinct CDR3 sequences, around half of them seen only once. Sample: blood. The source is a woman aged 60-75 years in good health.

V gene TRBV15 combines with J gene TRBJ2-7; D is uncertain. CDR3 length equals 15 residues. Trimming pared 0 bases from V and 2 bases from J, leaving 11 bases between. The germline gives CDR1 LNHNV, CDR2 YYDKDF (reference sequence). This CDR3 is CATSRELAATYEQYF. The CDR3 DNA reads as TGTGCCACCAGCAGAGAGTTGGCAGCAACCTACGAGCAGTACTTC.

The chain is built from TRBV29-1 and TRBJ1-2, with TRBD1 identical over 7 bases. The junction had 8 bases not matched to a gene; V was cut back by 7 bases and J by 3 bases. CDR3 size: 13 residues. Germline CDR1 and CDR2: SQVTM and ANQGSEA. This CDR3 reads CSGSAGGDYGYTF. The DNA of the CDR3 is TGCAGCGGGTCAGCAGGGGGGGACTATGGCTACACCTTC.

The chain recombines TRBV28 with TRBJ2-7, with 11 bases aligning to TRBD2. The V and J ends lost 5 bases and 3 bases, in that order; junction bases with no gene match: 9. The CDR3 consists of 16 residues. Germline V gene sequence: CDR1 MDHEN, CDR2 SYDVKM. Here the CDR3 DNA reads TGTGCCAGCAGTCCTTCGGGACTAGCGGCGAGCTACGAGCAGTACTTC. Its translation: CASSPSGLAASYEQYF. Supplemented by reference TRBV28 and TRBJ2-7, the full variable domain reads DVKVTQSSRYLVKRTGEKVFLECVQDMDHENMFWYRQDPGLGLRLIYFSYDVKMKEKGDIPEGYSVSREKKERFSLILESASTNQTSMYLCASSPSGLAASYEQYFGPGTRLTVT.

The V gene is TRBV3-1, the J gene TRBJ2-1; 11 nucleotides match TRBD2. CDR3 length equals 15 residues. J gave up 7 bases and V 4 bases, and 6 bases lay outside the gene matches. Per germline, CDR1 LGHDT and CDR2 YNNKEL (reference sequence). The CDR3 sequence: CASSLTSGIGNEQFF. In nucleotides, the CDR3 is TGTGCCAGCAGCCTGACTAGCGGGATTGGTAATGAGCAGTTCTTC.

This clonotype was seen a handful of times. The rearrangement uses TRBV15 and TRBJ2-1; no clear D. The germline gives CDR1 LNHNV, CDR2 YYDKDF (reference sequence). The CDR3 loop spans 11 amino acids. Between the trimmed V and J ends, which lost 4 bases and 10 bases, there was a span of 8 bases. Written as DNA, the CDR3 is TGTGCCACCAGCAAACTTACCGAGCAGTTCTTC. Translated: CATSKLTEQFF.

The chain couples TRBV5-1 to TRBJ2-2; D possibly corresponds to TRBD2 (5 bases). Germline CDR1 SGHRS, CDR2 YFSETQ. The V end lost 0 bases, the J end lost 4 bases, and 10 bases lay between the germline ends. The CDR3 extends over 15 amino acids. The CDR3 spells CASSLGVGSTGELFF. CDR3 DNA: TGCGCCAGCAGCTTGGGCGTAGGGAGCACCGGGGAGCTGTTTTTT.

The chain links TRBV5-6 to TRBJ2-5; 9 nucleotides match TRBD2. Germline lookup yields CDR1 SGHDT and CDR2 YYEEEE. V dropped 0 bases and J dropped 3; count of bases not matched to a gene: 0. The CDR3 is 14 residues long. CDR3 in amino acids: CASSLGGREETQYF. The CDR3 DNA reads as TGTGCCAGCAGCTTGGGCGGGAGGGAAGAGACCCAGTACTTC.

Worth noting for this clonotype: A much larger clone differs from this one at a single base, so this may be a read error. The chain joins TRBV7-9 to TRBJ2-7; D is unresolved. CDR1 and CDR2 from the germline V gene are SEHNR and FQNEAQ (reference sequence). The CDR3 runs 12 residues. With 6 bases removed from V and 4 bases from J, the gap between germline ends came to 10 bases. The CDR3 reads CASSRNFYEQYF. DNA for the CDR3: TGTGCCAGCAGTCGCAACTTTTACGAGCAGTACTTC.

In its sample, this clonotype was seen many times. At one of its ends the junction is not consistent with the germline gene, which may arise from a read error. The chain has TRBV2 and TRBJ2-5, with D uncertain. This CDR3 comprises 10 residues. CDR1 and CDR2 (germline): SNHLY, FYNNEI. The CDR3 bases are TGTGCCAGCAGGGAAGAGACCCAGTACTTC. It encodes CASREETQYF.

This clonotype has just one count. The rearrangement links TRBV16 to TRBJ1-4; D ambiguous. Germline V gives CDR1 KGHSY, CDR2 FQNENV. V lost 4 bases and J lost 4, with 10 bases in between. The CDR3 loop spans 14 amino acids. CDR3 in DNA: TGTGCCAGCAGCCTGACGGGCCATAATGAAAAACTGTTTTTT. Translating gives CASSLTGHNEKLFF.

There are many counts of this clonotype. The CDR3 DNA reads TGTGCCAGCAGCTCGACTAGCGGGAGGACCTACGAGCAGTACTTC. Translated: CASSSTSGRTYEQYF. The J gene is TRBJ2-7, the V gene TRBV7-2; 13 bases are shared with TRBD2. Trimming took 4 bases from V and 2 from J; bases not matched to a gene: 2. CDR1 SGHTA and CDR2 FQGNSA come from the germline V gene. The CDR3 spans 15 residues.

In its sample, this clonotype was seen a few times. The chain is built from TRBV28 and TRBJ2-1; TRBD2 matches at 9 bases. From germline, CDR1 is MDHEN and CDR2 SYDVKM. This CDR3 has 16 residues. The ends lost 6 bases at V and 1 base at J; junction bases unmatched: 7. The CDR3 is CASSSTTSGSYNEQFF. The CDR3, as DNA: TGTGCCAGCAGCAGTACAACTAGCGGGTCCTACAATGAGCAGTTCTTC.

This clonotype was picked up a small number of times. For the CDR3, the DNA is TGCAGCGTTGTCGAAGGACCTTCTAGCACAGATACGCAGTATTTT. Amino acid sequence: CSVVEGPSSTDTQYF. The chain combines TRBV29-1 with TRBJ2-3; D gene unclear. Per the germline V gene, CDR1 is SQVTM and CDR2 is ANQGSEA. The V and J ends lost 4 bases and 0 bases respectively, with 14 bases between them. The CDR3 totals 15 residues.

This clonotype was seen only once. The gene calls are TRBV20-1 and TRBJ2-7, with D tentatively TRBD1 (5 bases). Trimming cost V 3 bases and J 0 bases, with 12 bases left between them. The germline CDR1 and CDR2 sequences are DFQATT and SNEGSKA (reference sequence). The CDR3 is made up of 14 amino acids. CDR3 nucleotides: TGCAGTGCTAGCCCCCGACAGAACTCCTACGAGCAGTACTTC. Translating gives CSASPRQNSYEQYF.

This clonotype has just a few counts. The chain joins TRBV2 to TRBJ2-1; TRBD2 aligns across 14 bases. The CDR3 covers 15 residues. The germline gives CDR1 SNHLY, CDR2 FYNNEI. V lost 5 bases and J lost 7; bases outside the gene matches: 4. DNA of the CDR3: TGTGCCAGCAGTTCCGGGACTAGCGGGAGTAATGAGCAGTTCTTC. Amino acids: CASSSGTSGSNEQFF.

This clonotype was picked up a small number of times. The rearrangement uses TRBV20-1 and TRBJ2-3; the match to TRBD2 covers 8 bases. The germline V gene encodes CDR1 DFQATT and CDR2 SNEGSKA (reference sequence). This CDR3 comprises 14 residues. With 1 base clipped from V and 6 bases from J, the junction kept 6 bases outside the gene matches. CDR3 region: CSARAGTSFDTQYF. As DNA, the CDR3 is TGCAGTGCTAGAGCCGGGACTAGTTTTGATACGCAGTATTTT.

The chain has TRBV10-3 and TRBJ2-1, with 9 bases matching TRBD2. V trimming: 8 bases; J trimming: 7 bases; junction bases outside the gene matches: 3. The CDR3 consists of 12 residues. From germline, CDR1 is ENHRY and CDR2 SYGVKD. Here the CDR3 DNA reads TGTGCCATCGGGACTAGCTTTAATGAGCAGTTCTTC. The encoded protein is CAIGTSFNEQFF.

V and J are TRBV29-1 and TRBJ2-5; 12 nucleotides agree with TRBD2. The length of the CDR3 is 17 residues. J was trimmed by 6 bases and V by 1 base; bases with no gene match: 12. The germline V gene encodes CDR1 SQVTM and CDR2 ANQGSEA. CDR3 DNA sequence: TGCAGCGTTGAAGGGGGATTTCGACTAGCGGGAGCGAAGACCCAGTACTTC. This encodes CSVEGGFRLAGAKTQYF.

A single count supports this clonotype. The gene calls are TRBV4-2 and TRBJ2-4; D is perhaps TRBD2 (6 bases). V was pared by 1 base and J by 5 bases, with 15 bases between. The germline gives CDR1 LGHNA, CDR2 YNFKEQ. The CDR3 runs to 16 residues. The CDR3 bases are TGTGCCAGCAGCCAAGTGGGCGGGACTGAGGAAAACATTCAGTACTTC. Amino acid sequence: CASSQVGGTEENIQYF.

This clonotype came up a few times. J is TRBJ2-7 and V is TRBV20-1; 10 bases line up with TRBD2. Germline V CDR1 and CDR2: DFQATT, SNEGSKA (reference sequence). Losses at the gene ends were 5 bases for V and 5 bases for J; bases not matched to a gene: 9. This CDR3 has 14 residues. CDR3 sequence: CSAPGTSVWDEQYF. In DNA, the CDR3 is TGCAGTGCTCCTGGGACTAGCGTGTGGGACGAGCAGTACTTC.

The chain links TRBV20-1 to TRBJ2-4, with D hard to call. Germline V gene lookup returns CDR1 DFQATT and CDR2 SNEGSKA (reference sequence). The CDR3 length is 15 residues. V shed 0 bases and J shed 0 bases, with 9 bases lying between them. The CDR3 loop reads CSARDVSLAKNIQYF. DNA of the CDR3: TGCAGTGCTAGAGATGTTTCACTAGCCAAAAACATTCAGTACTTC.

This clonotype has more than one count but fewer than ten. V usage is TRBV6-5 and J usage is TRBJ2-3, with D possibly TRBD2 on 6 matching bases. Germline V gives CDR1 MNHEY, CDR2 SVGAGI. The CDR3 contains 14 residues. Trimming shortened V by 4 bases and J by 3 bases, and 11 bases separated the two germline ends. The CDR3 coding sequence is TGTGCCAGCAGTTTCCGACTAGGAACAGATACGCAGTATTTT. Translated, it gives CASSFRLGTDTQYF.

This rearrangement joins TRBV6-2 or TRBV6-3 to TRBJ1-2; possible D gene TRBD1, 6 bases. Trimming took 2 bases from V and 6 from J, leaving 7 bases between them. Germline CDR1 and CDR2: MNHEY and SVGEGT. CDR3 length equals 12 residues. The chain's CDR3 is CASSYRGNGYTF. The CDR3 region has the DNA TGTGCCAGCAGTTACAGGGGGAATGGCTACACCTTC.

The genes are TRBV7-8 and TRBJ2-1; D might be TRBD1 or TRBD2, each matching 6 bases. There are 14 residues in the CDR3. Germline values: CDR1 SGHVS, CDR2 FQNEAQ. V shed 5 bases and J shed 8 bases, with 16 bases lying between them. CDR3 bases: TGTGCCAGCAGCCCGGGGGCCAACGGGGATGAGCAGTTCTTC. It is translated as CASSPGANGDEQFF.

This clonotype was seen a few times. This chain connects TRBV30 to TRBJ2-1, with D unresolved. Germline V CDR1 and CDR2: GTSNPN, SVGIG (reference sequence). CDR3 length: 13 residues. Trimming shortened V by 4 bases and J by 3 bases, and 10 bases separated the two germline ends. The CDR3 coding sequence is TGTGCCTGGATGTCAGCGTTCTACAATGAGCAGTTCTTC. This codes for CAWMSAFYNEQFF.

The chain joins TRBV6-5 to TRBJ1-6; D might be TRBD1 (5 bases). The germline V and J ends were trimmed by 4 bases and 9 bases, with 16 bases remaining between them. From germline, CDR1 is MNHEY and CDR2 SVGAGI. The CDR3 covers 15 residues. CDR3 protein: CASSLQGQRGSPLHF. For the CDR3, the DNA is TGTGCCAGCAGTTTGCAAGGACAAAGAGGTTCACCCCTCCACTTT.

The chain couples TRBV20-1 to TRBJ2-3; tentatively, D is TRBD1 or TRBD2 (5 bases each). This CDR3 contains 16 residues. In germline, CDR1 is DFQATT, CDR2 SNEGSKA (reference sequence). V lost 5 bases to trimming and J lost 2 bases, with 20 bases between them. The CDR3 DNA reads TGCAGTGCTCCAGACAGCAGCGGAATTATCACAGATACGCAGTATTTT. Its protein is CSAPDSSGIITDTQYF.

This clonotype was observed a few times. V usage is TRBV28 and J usage is TRBJ2-7, with a possible D match to TRBD1 (5 bases). Trimming removed 2 bases at V and 3 bases at J, with 20 bases between. This CDR3 has 17 residues. Germline assignment: CDR1 MDHEN and CDR2 SYDVKM. The CDR3 bases are TGTGCCAGCAGTTTAAGATGGTCTGAGGACACGATCTACGAGCAGTACTTC. Amino acids: CASSLRWSEDTIYEQYF.

This clonotype has more than one count but fewer than ten. The J gene is TRBJ1-2, the V gene TRBV21-1; the listed D gene, TRBD1, was not tested against the DNA. TRBV21-1 is a pseudogene locus. This CDR3 region has 15 residues. CDR3: CASSKSGGGYYGYTF. The CDR3 DNA reads TGTGCCAGCAGCAAAAGTGGGGGTGGGTACTATGGCTACACCTTC.

This chain connects TRBV12-3 or TRBV12-4 to TRBJ1-4; 7 bases align to TRBD1. The CDR3 extends over 14 amino acids. With 6 bases clipped from V and 4 bases from J, the junction kept 5 bases outside the gene matches. The CDR3 protein is CASRPGQHNEKLFF. In DNA form, the CDR3 reads TGTGCCAGCAGGCCGGGACAGCATAATGAAAAACTGTTTTTT.

The chain links TRBV6-5 to TRBJ2-7, with 7 bases fitting TRBD1. CDR3 length equals 15 residues. The germline V gene encodes CDR1 MNHEY and CDR2 SVGAGI. V was pared by 5 bases and J by 1 base, with 8 bases of the junction left unmatched. CDR3 amino acids: CASSLSRQGSYEQYF. CDR3 DNA sequence: TGTGCCAGCAGTCTTTCCAGACAGGGATCCTACGAGCAGTACTTC.

The chain uses TRBV29-1 and TRBJ2-7; TRBD2 agrees at 14 bases. This CDR3 has 15 amino acids. Germline-derived CDR1 and CDR2 are SQVTM and ANQGSEA. V shed 5 bases, J shed 7 bases, and the junction held 10 bases outside the gene matches. The CDR3 DNA reads as TGCAGCGTTCTAGGGACTAGCGGGAGCCGCAATGAGCAGTACTTC. Protein sequence: CSVLGTSGSRNEQYF.